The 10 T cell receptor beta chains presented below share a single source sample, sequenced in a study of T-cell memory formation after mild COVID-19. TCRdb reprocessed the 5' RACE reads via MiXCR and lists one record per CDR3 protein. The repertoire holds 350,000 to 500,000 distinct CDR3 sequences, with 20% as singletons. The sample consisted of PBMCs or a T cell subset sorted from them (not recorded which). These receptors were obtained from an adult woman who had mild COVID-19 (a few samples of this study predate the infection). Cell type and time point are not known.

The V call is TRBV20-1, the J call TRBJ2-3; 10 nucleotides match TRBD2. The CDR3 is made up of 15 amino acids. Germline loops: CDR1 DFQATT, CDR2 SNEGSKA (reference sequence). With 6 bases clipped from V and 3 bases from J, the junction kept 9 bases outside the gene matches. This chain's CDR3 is CSAEEREGVTDTQYF. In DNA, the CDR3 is TGCAGTGCCGAAGAGCGGGAGGGGGTGACAGATACGCAGTATTTT.

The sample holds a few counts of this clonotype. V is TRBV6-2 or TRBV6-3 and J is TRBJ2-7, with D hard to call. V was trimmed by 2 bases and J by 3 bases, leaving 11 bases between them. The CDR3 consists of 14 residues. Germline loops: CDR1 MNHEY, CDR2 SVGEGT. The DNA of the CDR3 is TGTGCCAGCAGTTACGGGTTTTCGGGCTACGAGCAGTACTTC. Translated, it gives CASSYGFSGYEQYF.

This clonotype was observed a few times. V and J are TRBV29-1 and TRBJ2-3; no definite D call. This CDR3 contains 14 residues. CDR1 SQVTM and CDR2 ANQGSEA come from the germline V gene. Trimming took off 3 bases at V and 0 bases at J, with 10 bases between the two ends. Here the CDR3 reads CSVEADPSTDTQYF. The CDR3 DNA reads TGCAGCGTTGAGGCAGACCCAAGCACAGATACGCAGTATTTT.

The CDR3 DNA is TGCAGTGCTAAGATGGGCGGGACATCGGCTTTCTTT. This codes for CSAKMGGTSAFF. The J gene is TRBJ1-1, the V gene TRBV20-1, with D perhaps matching TRBD1 (6 bases). Looked up from germline, CDR1 is DFQATT and CDR2 is SNEGSKA (reference sequence). The CDR3 is 12 amino acids. V was pared by 4 bases and J by 11 bases, with 17 bases between.

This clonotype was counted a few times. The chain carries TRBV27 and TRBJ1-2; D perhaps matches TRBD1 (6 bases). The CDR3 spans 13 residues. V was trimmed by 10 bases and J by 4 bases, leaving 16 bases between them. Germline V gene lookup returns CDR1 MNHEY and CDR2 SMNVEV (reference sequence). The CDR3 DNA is TGTGCCACCCGCGAGGGGGTAGGCTATGGCTACACCTTC. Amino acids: CATREGVGYGYTF.

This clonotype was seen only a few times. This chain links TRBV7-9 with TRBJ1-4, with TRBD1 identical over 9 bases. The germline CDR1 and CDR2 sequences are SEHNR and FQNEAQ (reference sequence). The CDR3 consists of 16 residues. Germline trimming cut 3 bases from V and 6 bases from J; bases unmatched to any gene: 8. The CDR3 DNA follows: TGTGCCAGCAGCTTCCCCCGGGACAGGGAAGATGAAAAACTGTTTTTT. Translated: CASSFPRDREDEKLFF.

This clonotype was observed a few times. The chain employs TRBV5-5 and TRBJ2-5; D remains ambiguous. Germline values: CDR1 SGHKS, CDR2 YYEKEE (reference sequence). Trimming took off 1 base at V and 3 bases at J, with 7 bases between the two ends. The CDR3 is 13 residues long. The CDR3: CASSLMAKETQYF. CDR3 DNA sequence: TGTGCCAGCAGCTTGATGGCCAAAGAGACCCAGTACTTC.

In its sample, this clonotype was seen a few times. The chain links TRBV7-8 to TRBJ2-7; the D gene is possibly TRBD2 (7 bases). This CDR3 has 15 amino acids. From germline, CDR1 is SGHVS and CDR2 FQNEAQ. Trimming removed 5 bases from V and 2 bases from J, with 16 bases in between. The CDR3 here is CASSQYGGPPYEQYF. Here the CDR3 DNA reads TGTGCCAGCAGCCAGTACGGGGGGCCCCCCTACGAGCAGTACTTC.

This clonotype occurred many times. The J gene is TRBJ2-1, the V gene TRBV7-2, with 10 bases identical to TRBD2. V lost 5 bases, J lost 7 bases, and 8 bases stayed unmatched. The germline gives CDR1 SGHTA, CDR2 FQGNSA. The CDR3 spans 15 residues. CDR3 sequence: CASSILAGSANEQFF. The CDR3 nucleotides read TGTGCCAGCAGCATACTAGCGGGGAGCGCAAATGAGCAGTTCTTC. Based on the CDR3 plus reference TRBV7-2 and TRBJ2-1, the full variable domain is GAGVSQSPSNKVTEKGKDVELRCDPISGHTALYWYRQSLGQGLEFLIYFQGNSAPDKSGLPSDRFSAERTGGSVSTLTIQRTQQEDSAVYLCASSILAGSANEQFFGPGTRLTVL.

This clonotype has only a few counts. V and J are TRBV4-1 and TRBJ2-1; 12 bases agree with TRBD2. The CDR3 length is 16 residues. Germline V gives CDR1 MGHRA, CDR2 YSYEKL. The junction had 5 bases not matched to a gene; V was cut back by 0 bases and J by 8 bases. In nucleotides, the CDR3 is TGCGCCAGCAGCCAAGATCCTAGCGGGGGGGCAGATGAGCAGTTCTTC. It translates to CASSQDPSGGADEQFF.